The 20 T cell receptor beta chains reported below all come from one sample, sequenced in a study of vaccination effects on CD4 cells after COVID-19. ViraFEST assay sequencing came after antigen-specific CD4+ T cells were expanded with viral peptide pools. On roughly day 9 of culture, CD4+ T cells were separated out. Participants received two doses of either the BNT162b2 or mRNA-1273 vaccine. Their target antigens are unknown. Assay: immunoSEQ multiplex PCR; the TCRdb copy retains only in-frame clones and omits some. The data hold some 30,000 clones, with over 70% observed a single time. Sample: CD4+ T cells from PBMCs cultured with HCoV-229E spike peptides, taken after COVID-19 vaccination. These TCRs come from a human donor who received a COVID-19 vaccine.

The chain's CDR3 is CASSLDRQTEAFF. The CDR3 nucleotides are TGCGCCAGCAGCTTGGACAGGCAGACTGAAGCTTTCTTT. The rearrangement joins TRBV5-1 to TRBJ1-1; maybe TRBD1 (5 bases). V was trimmed by 0 bases and J by 5 bases, leaving 8 bases between them. The CDR3 loop spans 13 amino acids. Germline lookup yields CDR1 SGHRS and CDR2 YFSETQ.

The CDR3 region has the DNA TGTGCCAGCACCTCCCCCGGGACTAGCGGGGGGCGACAACCCTACGAGCAGTACTTC. It yields the protein CASTSPGTSGGRQPYEQYF. The chain combines TRBV11-2 with TRBJ2-7, with 15 bases aligning to TRBD2. The CDR3 is 19 amino acids. The germline gives CDR1 SGHAT, CDR2 FQNNGV. The junction had 15 bases not matched to a gene; V was cut back by 7 bases and J by 2 bases.

The J gene is TRBJ1-4, the V gene TRBV5-4, with TRBD1 matching 8 bases. The CDR3 is made up of 14 amino acids. Per germline, CDR1 SGHNT and CDR2 YYREEE (reference sequence). V dropped 2 bases and J dropped 7; count of bases not matched to a gene: 4. DNA of the CDR3: TGTGCCAGCAGCTTACAGGGGGGGGGTGAAAAACTGTTTTTT. Translated: CASSLQGGGEKLFF.

This rearrangement joins TRBV30 to TRBJ1-5; D is undetermined. This CDR3 has 13 amino acids. Trimming took 2 bases from V and 1 from J, leaving 6 bases between them. The germline CDR1 and CDR2 sequences are GTSNPN and SVGIG (reference sequence). Here the CDR3 reads CAWSLESNQPQHF. CDR3 in DNA: TGTGCCTGGAGTCTTGAGAGCAATCAGCCCCAGCATTTT.

The chain recombines TRBV10-3 with TRBJ2-7; D assignment may be TRBD1 or TRBD2 (5 bases each). Trimming took 11 bases from V and 3 from J, leaving 17 bases between them. This CDR3 is built from 13 residues. In germline, CDR1 is ENHRY, CDR2 SYGVKD. The CDR3 nucleotides are TGTGCCGCCAGGGAAGCGGAACTCTACGAGCAGTACTTC. Encoded protein: CAAREAELYEQYF.

J is TRBJ1-5 and V is TRBV4-1; unclear D gene. This CDR3 is built from 15 residues. Trimming removed 1 base at V and 4 bases at J, with 11 bases between. Germline V CDR1 and CDR2: MGHRA, YSYEKL. CDR3 in amino acids: CASSQGRIGNQPQHF. In DNA, the CDR3 is TGCGCCAGCAGCCAAGGGAGAATCGGGAATCAGCCCCAGCATTTT.

This sequence joins TRBV10-3 and TRBJ1-2, with TRBD1 identical over 8 bases. The germline CDR1 and CDR2 sequences are ENHRY and SYGVKD. The J segment lost 7 bases and the V segment lost 3 bases, leaving 22 bases of the junction unmatched. CDR3 length equals 19 residues. The chain's CDR3 is CAISEDKIPRQGILSGYTF. In DNA, the CDR3 is TGTGCCATCAGTGAAGATAAAATCCCGAGACAGGGGATTCTGAGTGGCTACACCTTC.

This sequence joins TRBV3-1 (or the pseudogene TRBV3-2) and TRBJ2-1, with 8 bases lining up with TRBD1. This CDR3 has 18 amino acids. V gave up 4 bases and J gave up 9 bases; unmatched junction bases: 20. The germline CDR1 and CDR2 sequences are LGHDT and YNNKEL (reference sequence). Here the CDR3 DNA reads TGTGCCAGCAGCCCGGAACGGACAGGGACGATCTTATCTGGTGAGCAGTTCTTC. Protein sequence: CASSPERTGTILSGEQFF.

The rearrangement joins TRBV3-1 (or the pseudogene TRBV3-2) to TRBJ1-1, with D perhaps TRBD1 (5 bases). This CDR3 region has 15 residues. Trimming took 1 base from V and 6 from J, leaving 15 bases between them. The germline V gene has CDR1 LGHDT and CDR2 YNNKEL (reference sequence). This chain's CDR3 is CASSQGPGLGAEAFF. The CDR3 DNA reads TGTGCCAGCAGCCAAGGTCCAGGGCTAGGGGCTGAAGCTTTCTTT.

The chain joins TRBV5-1 to TRBJ2-7, with 11 positions matching TRBD2. Germline trimming cut 2 bases from V and 0 bases from J; bases unmatched to any gene: 4. Germline CDR1 SGHRS, CDR2 YFSETQ. The CDR3 totals 16 residues. Here the CDR3 reads CASSFNLAGGSYEQYF. Here the CDR3 DNA reads TGCGCCAGCAGCTTTAACCTAGCGGGAGGCTCCTACGAGCAGTACTTC.

The chain links TRBV2 to TRBJ2-2, with D unresolved. The CDR3 has 14 residues. Germline loops: CDR1 SNHLY, CDR2 FYNNEI. The V end lost 5 bases, the J end lost 2 bases, and 9 bases lay between the germline ends. CDR3 amino acids: CASSPLRNTGELFF. CDR3 coding DNA: TGTGCCAGCAGTCCACTACGTAACACCGGGGAGCTGTTTTTT.

The V gene is TRBV29-1, the J gene TRBJ2-1; 9 nucleotides line up with TRBD2. There are 15 residues in the CDR3. In germline, CDR1 is SQVTM, CDR2 ANQGSEA. The J segment lost 6 bases and the V segment lost 6 bases, leaving 12 bases of the junction unmatched. The CDR3 reads CSVTTGTSFSNEQFF. As DNA, the CDR3 is TGCAGCGTGACGACCGGGACTAGCTTTTCCAATGAGCAGTTCTTC.

The chain uses TRBV11-2 and TRBJ1-1, with D unresolved. The CDR3 length is 13 residues. V was shortened by 0 bases and J by 1 base, with 3 bases between the two germline ends. The germline V gene encodes CDR1 SGHAT and CDR2 FQNNGV. The CDR3 here is CASSLDQNTEAFF. CDR3 sequence (DNA): TGTGCCAGCAGCTTAGATCAGAACACTGAAGCTTTCTTT. The full variable domain, completed using reference TRBV11-2 and TRBJ1-1, is EAGVAQSPRYKIIEKRQSVAFWCNPISGHATLYWYQQILGQGPKLLIQFQNNGVVDDSQLPKDRFSAERLKGVDSTLKIQPAKLEDSAVYLCASSLDQNTEAFFGQGTRLTVV.

The chain employs TRBV12-3 or TRBV12-4 and TRBJ2-1; tentatively, D is TRBD1 (6 bases). The CDR3 length is 12 residues. V was shortened by 9 bases and J by 9 bases, with 15 bases between the two germline ends. CDR3 sequence reads: CASQWGLSEQFF. The CDR3 DNA follows: TGTGCCAGTCAATGGGGGCTGAGTGAGCAGTTCTTC.

The chain combines TRBV4-1 with TRBJ1-3, with D unclear. Trimming shortened V by 0 bases and J by 0 bases, and 6 bases separated the two germline ends. The germline V gene encodes CDR1 MGHRA and CDR2 YSYEKL. The CDR3 extends over 15 amino acids. The CDR3 region is CASSQDGDSGNTIYF. CDR3 nucleotides: TGCGCCAGCAGCCAAGACGGGGACTCTGGAAACACCATATATTTT.

The chain links TRBV7-9 to TRBJ1-3; no definite D call. This CDR3 has 13 amino acids. V was pared by 2 bases and J by 3 bases, with 5 bases between. CDR1 and CDR2 (germline): SEHNR, FQNEAQ (reference sequence). The CDR3 sequence is CASSLTLGNTIYF. The CDR3 nucleotides are TGTGCCAGCAGCTTAACCCTTGGAAACACCATATATTTT.

J is TRBJ1-5 and V is TRBV7-2; D is perhaps TRBD1 (6 bases). The length of the CDR3 is 16 residues. Trimming took 1 base from V and 6 from J, leaving 16 bases between them. CDR1 and CDR2 (germline): SGHTA, FQGNSA. The chain's CDR3 is CASSLVGGALSQPQHF. The CDR3 nucleotides read TGTGCCAGCAGCTTAGTAGGGGGGGCATTAAGTCAGCCCCAGCATTTT.

The V and J genes are TRBV19 and TRBJ2-7; D unresolved. Looked up from germline, CDR1 is LNHDA and CDR2 is SQIVND (reference sequence). The CDR3 length is 13 residues. V was clipped by 9 bases and J by 4 bases, with 16 bases between them. The CDR3 nucleotides are TGTGCCAGCGTCTCTAGTGATCGTTACGAGCAGTACTTC. This sequence encodes CASVSSDRYEQYF.

V and J are TRBV7-9 and TRBJ2-1; TRBD1 is a possible D gene (5 bases). This CDR3 is built from 14 residues. Germline CDR1 reads SEHNR; CDR2 reads FQNEAQ (reference sequence). Deletions cut 3 bases from V and 3 bases from J, with 9 bases between. The CDR3 loop is CASSLDTSYNEQFF. CDR3 coding DNA: TGTGCCAGCAGCTTGGACACCAGCTACAATGAGCAGTTCTTC.

The V call is TRBV6-5, the J call TRBJ1-1; a weak D match, TRBD1 (5 bases). Trimming pared 5 bases from V and 1 base from J, leaving 8 bases between. CDR1 and CDR2 (germline): MNHEY, SVGAGI. This CDR3 is 13 amino acids long. The DNA of the CDR3 is TGTGCCAGCAGTAGAGGGGAGAACACTGAAGCTTTCTTT. This translates into CASSRGENTEAFF.